The following is a T cell receptor beta chain sequence with its context. The V end was cut by 3 bases, the J end by 2 bases, with 10 bases between. The CDR3 is made up of 14 amino acids. Germline CDR1 is ENHRY and CDR2 is SYGVKD. This entry belongs to a study of blood T cell repertoires in COVID-19. TCRdb's copy holds only in-frame clones and misses some; the assay was immunoSEQ multiplex PCR. The sample has a few hundred thousand clones, 80% to 85% seen once; the top ten hold 5% to 6%. The sequenced sample was PBMCs or T cells enriched from blood (not recorded which). This rearrangement joins TRBV10-3 to TRBJ1-2, with D maybe TRBD1 (6 bases). This TCR was sampled from a woman aged 45-60 years who had recovered from COVID-19. CDR3 nucleotides: TGTGCCATCAGTGAAGGGGGGGGCAACTATGGCTACACCTTC. Its translation: CAISEGGGNYGYTF.